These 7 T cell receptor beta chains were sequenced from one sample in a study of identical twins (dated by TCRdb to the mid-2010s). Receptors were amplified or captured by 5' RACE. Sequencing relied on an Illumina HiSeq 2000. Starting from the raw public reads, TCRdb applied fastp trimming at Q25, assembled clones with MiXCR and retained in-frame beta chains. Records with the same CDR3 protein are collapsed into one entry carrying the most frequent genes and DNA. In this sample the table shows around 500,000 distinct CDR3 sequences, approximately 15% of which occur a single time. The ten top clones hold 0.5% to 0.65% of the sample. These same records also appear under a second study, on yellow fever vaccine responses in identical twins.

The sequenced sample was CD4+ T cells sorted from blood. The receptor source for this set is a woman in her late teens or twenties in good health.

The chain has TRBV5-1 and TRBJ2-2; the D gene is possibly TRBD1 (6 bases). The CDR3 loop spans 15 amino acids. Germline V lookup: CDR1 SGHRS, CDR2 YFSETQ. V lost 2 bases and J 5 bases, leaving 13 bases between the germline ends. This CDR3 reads CASSFSQGTTGELFF. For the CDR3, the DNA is TGCGCCAGCAGCTTCTCACAGGGCACGACCGGGGAGCTGTTTTTT.

The CDR3 nucleotides read TGTGCCAGCAGCTTACCCCTAGCGGGAGAGGGCGGAAATGAGCAGTTCTTC. Protein product: CASSLPLAGEGGNEQFF. This sequence joins TRBV7-2 and TRBJ2-1; 10 bases are a match to TRBD2. V was clipped by 2 bases and J by 7 bases; unmatched bases: 11. Germline CDR1 is SGHTA and CDR2 is FQGNSA. CDR3 size: 17 residues.

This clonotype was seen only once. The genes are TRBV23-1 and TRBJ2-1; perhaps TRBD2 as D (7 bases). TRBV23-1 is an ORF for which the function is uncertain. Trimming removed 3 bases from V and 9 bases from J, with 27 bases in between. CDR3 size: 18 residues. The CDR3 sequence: CASSHRRGGDKKKGEQFF. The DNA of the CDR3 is TGCGCCAGCAGTCATCGGCGTGGGGGGGACAAAAAAAAGGGTGAGCAGTTCTTC.

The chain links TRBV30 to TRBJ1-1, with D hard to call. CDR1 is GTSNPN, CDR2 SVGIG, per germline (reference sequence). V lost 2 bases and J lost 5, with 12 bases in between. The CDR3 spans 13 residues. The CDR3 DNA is TGTGCCTGGAGTAAAAGGAGTTGGACTGAAGCTTTCTTT. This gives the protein CAWSKRSWTEAFF. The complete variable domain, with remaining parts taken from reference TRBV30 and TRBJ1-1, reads SQTIHQWPATLVQPVGSPLSLECTVEGTSNPNLYWYRQAAGRGLQLLFYSVGIGQISSEVPQNLSASRPQDRQFILSSKKLLLSDSGFYLCAWSKRSWTEAFFGQGTRLTVV.

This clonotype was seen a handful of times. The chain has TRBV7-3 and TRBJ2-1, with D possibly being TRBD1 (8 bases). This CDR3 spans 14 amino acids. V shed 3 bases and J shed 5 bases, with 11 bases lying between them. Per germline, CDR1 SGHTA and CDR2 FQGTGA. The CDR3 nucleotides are TGTGCCAGCAGCTTCACAGGGGGGGACAATGAGCAGTTCTTC. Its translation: CASSFTGGDNEQFF. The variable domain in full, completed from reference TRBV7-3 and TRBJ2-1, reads GAGVSQTPSNKVTEKGKYVELRCDPISGHTALYWYRQSLGQGPEFLIYFQGTGAADDSGLPNDRFFAVRPEGSVSTLKIQRTERGDSAVYLCASSFTGGDNEQFFGPGTRLTVL.

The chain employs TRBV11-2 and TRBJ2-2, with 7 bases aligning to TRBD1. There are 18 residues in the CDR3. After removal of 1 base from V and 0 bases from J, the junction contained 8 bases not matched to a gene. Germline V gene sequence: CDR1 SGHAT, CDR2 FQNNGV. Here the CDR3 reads CASSLVVGTESNTGELFF. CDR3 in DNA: TGTGCCAGCAGCTTAGTCGTTGGGACAGAGTCGAACACCGGGGAGCTGTTTTTT.

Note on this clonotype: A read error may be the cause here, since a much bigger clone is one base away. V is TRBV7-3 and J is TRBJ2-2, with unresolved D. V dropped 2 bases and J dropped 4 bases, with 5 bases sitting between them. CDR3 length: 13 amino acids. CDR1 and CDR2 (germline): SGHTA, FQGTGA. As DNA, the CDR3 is TGTGCCAGCAGCTTAGCCATCACCGGGGAGCTGTTTTTT. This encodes CASSLAITGELFF. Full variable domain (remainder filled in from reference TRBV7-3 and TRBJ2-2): GAGVSQTPSNKVTEKGKYVELRCDPISGHTALYWYRQSLGQGPEFLIYFQGTGAADDSGLPNDRFFAVRPEGSVSTLKIQRTERGDSAVYLCASSLAITGELFFGEGSRLTVL.